A selection of T cell receptor beta chains follows, all from one sample in a study of identical twins. TCRdb recomputed calls from the 5' RACE reads with MiXCR, one row per CDR3 protein. The table has approximately 190,000 distinct CDR3 sequences, approximately 16% seen once. This sample was also put to use in a study of T cells expressing NK-cell markers.

Sequenced: CD8+ T cells sorted from blood. These receptors all come from a young woman in good health. Both conserved end residues are trimmed from each CDR3. Fields, in order: CDR3 protein, V gene.

ASSWTGGSNQPQH,TRBV5-5
ASSLEWEDSYEQY,TRBV5-1
ASSSRIGQAIKGYEQY,TRBV12-3/TRBV12-4
ASSVGDNNEQF,TRBV9
ASGWREAKNIQY,TRBV6-2/TRBV6-3
ASSKSGYSYEQY,TRBV21-1
ASSKQTGTSGANEQF,TRBV11-2
ASDGGRETEAF,TRBV19
ASSQALAGVADTQY,TRBV4-3
ASSSSLAGAYNEQF,TRBV6-5
ASSFRDRGTDTQY,TRBV7-9
SVEGDPGQGNYGYT,TRBV29-1
ASSFSDWLETQY,TRBV7-9
ASSPRDEQY,TRBV18
ASRSGQGASYNEQF,TRBV5-1
ASSLPAGGFLSYEQY,TRBV11-3